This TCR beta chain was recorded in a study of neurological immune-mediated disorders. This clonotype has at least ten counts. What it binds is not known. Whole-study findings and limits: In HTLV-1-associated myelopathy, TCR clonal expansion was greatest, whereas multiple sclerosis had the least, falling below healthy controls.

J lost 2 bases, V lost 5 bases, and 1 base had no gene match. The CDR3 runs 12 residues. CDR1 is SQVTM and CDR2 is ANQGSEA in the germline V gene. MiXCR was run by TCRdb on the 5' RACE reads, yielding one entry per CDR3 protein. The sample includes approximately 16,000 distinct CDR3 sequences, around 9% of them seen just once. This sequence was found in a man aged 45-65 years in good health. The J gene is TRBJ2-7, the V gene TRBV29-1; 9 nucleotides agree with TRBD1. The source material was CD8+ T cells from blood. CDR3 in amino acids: CSVRQGAYEQYF. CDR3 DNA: TGCAGCGTTCGACAGGGGGCCTACGAGCAGTACTTC.